This T cell receptor beta chain was identified in a study of CD8 T cells in Susac syndrome. This CDR3 has 18 amino acids. Losses at the gene ends were 6 bases for V and 2 bases for J; bases not matched to a gene: 15. CDR1 is MNHNS, CDR2 SASEGT, per germline. RNA amounts of about 0.45 to 1 ug underwent reverse transcription with random hexamers. One entry per CDR3 protein, called by TCRdb with MiXCR from the immunoSEQ multiplex PCR reads. The data show around 300,000 distinct CDR3 sequences, roughly nine tenths seen once. Material for sequencing was CD4+ T cells from PBMCs. The clonotype was recovered from a human donor with multiple sclerosis. The V gene is TRBV6-1, the J gene TRBJ1-5; 8 bases map to TRBD1. The CDR3 coding sequence is TGTGCCAGCAGGACGGGACAGGCCATTATCTTCGGCAATCAGCCCCAGCATTTT. This translates into CASRTGQAIIFGNQPQHF.